This T cell receptor (beta chain) was identified in a study of blood T cell repertoires in COVID-19. Study in general: Samples came from the United States, Italy and Spain, spanning acute and convalescent COVID-19. From T cells, B-cell-depleted T cells, or PBMCs came the material, which was cDNA or gDNA.

In the original analysis: Amplifying reference gene primers gave estimates of nucleated cell counts. Measured with immunoSEQ multiplex PCR; TCRdb has only the in-frame clones, and not every one. V, J and clone size derive from that table, while D and trimming were established from the DNA sequence. Of around 150,000 clones listed, about 86% are singletons. Source material: peripheral blood. The sequence was collected from a woman of 80 years or more with acute or convalescent COVID-19.

CDR3 region: CASSRWGTGGYNEQFF. The CDR3 DNA reads TGTGCCAGCAGCCGTTGGGGGACAGGGGGTTACAATGAGCAGTTCTTC. The chain is built from TRBV7-2 and TRBJ2-1, with 11 bases identical to TRBD1. The CDR3 contains 16 residues. V shed 5 bases and J 4 bases; nucleotides not matched to a gene: 7. The germline V gene has CDR1 SGHTA and CDR2 FQGNSA.